The rows below give T cell receptor beta chains drawn from one sample of a study of regulatory T cells. This table comes from immunoSEQ multiplex PCR, and its TCRdb copy is limited to in-frame clones, with some not included. The profile shows about 28,000 clones, just under 95% of them singletons. Sequencing was performed on conventional CD4+ T cells sorted from blood. Receptors were obtained from a person aged 18-30 years with CD3G deficiency. Each CDR3 is given with its conserved first and last residue. Each record gives: D gene, clone size, J gene, V gene, CDR3 DNA, CDR3 protein. D genes are given only for firm matches. Clone size appears in some rows only: once, few, many, or a class for an expanded clone.

d_call: -; clone_size: once; j_call: TRBJ2-7; v_call: TRBV6-1; cdr3_nt: TGTGCCAGCAAGGAACAGGGCTTAACCTACGAGCAGTACTTC; cdr3_aa: CASKEQGLTYEQYF
d_call: -; clone_size: -; j_call: TRBJ1-2; v_call: TRBV4-1; cdr3_nt: TGCGCCAGCAGCCCAGAGGCTCACAGATTGCTTTTGAACTATGGCTACACCTTC; cdr3_aa: CASSPEAHRLLLNYGYTF
d_call: -; clone_size: once; j_call: TRBJ2-7; v_call: TRBV5-1; cdr3_nt: TGCGCCAGCAGCTTAGAGGCAGCCTACGAGCAGTACTTC; cdr3_aa: CASSLEAAYEQYF
d_call: -; clone_size: -; j_call: TRBJ2-2; v_call: TRBV28; cdr3_nt: TGTGCCAGCAGTCCCAAGATCGGGAACACCGGGGAGCTGTTTTTT; cdr3_aa: CASSPKIGNTGELFF
d_call: -; clone_size: -; j_call: TRBJ2-1; v_call: TRBV28; cdr3_nt: TGTGCCAGCAGTTCAAATTCAGGGAATGAGCAGTTCTTC; cdr3_aa: CASSSNSGNEQFF
d_call: TRBD2; clone_size: -; j_call: TRBJ2-5; v_call: TRBV5-1; cdr3_nt: TGCGCCAGCAGCTTGGGGAGCGGGAGAGGGGAGACCCAGTACTTC; cdr3_aa: CASSLGSGRGETQYF
d_call: TRBD2; clone_size: -; j_call: TRBJ2-1; v_call: TRBV7-9; cdr3_nt: TGTGCCAGCAGCTCCCCTAGCGGTGACTACAATGAGCAGTTCTTC; cdr3_aa: CASSSPSGDYNEQFF
d_call: -; clone_size: -; j_call: TRBJ1-6; v_call: TRBV2; cdr3_nt: TGTGCCAGCTATCTCGTTGAGGGTCGCGGGGGTTCACCCCTCCACTTT; cdr3_aa: CASYLVEGRGGSPLHF
d_call: -; clone_size: -; j_call: TRBJ2-2; v_call: TRBV19; cdr3_nt: TGTGCCACCTCCGGGGGAGTAAACACCGGGGAGCTGTTTTTT; cdr3_aa: CATSGGVNTGELFF
d_call: -; clone_size: once; j_call: TRBJ1-1; v_call: TRBV6-5; cdr3_nt: TGTGCCAGCAGTTATCATGGACACCTGAACACTGAAGCTTTCTTT; cdr3_aa: CASSYHGHLNTEAFF
d_call: -; clone_size: -; j_call: TRBJ2-5; v_call: TRBV29-1; cdr3_nt: TGCAGCGTTGCTGCCCCAGAGACCCAGTACTTC; cdr3_aa: CSVAAPETQYF